This TCR beta chain was identified during a study of cytomegalovirus exposure and HLA in healthy donors. Whole-study findings and limits: The tendency of first-cohort TCR clusters to co-occur in the 130 or so validation repertoires was identified by a subsequent analysis. In vitro work confirmed that a few CMV-associated chains recognize CMV antigens.

From germline, CDR1 is SGDLS and CDR2 YYNGEE. Trimming removed 4 bases from V and 7 bases from J; junction bases left unmatched: 7. CDR3 length: 14 amino acids. This clone was counted once. Its antigen is unidentified. Generated by immunoSEQ multiplex PCR, the TCRdb table keeps only in-frame clones and is missing some. The sample records 65,000 to 70,000 clones, about 90% being singletons. Sample: PBMCs. The chain links TRBV9 to TRBJ2-7; 11 bases match TRBD1. This clonotype was obtained from a man between 18 and 35 years old in good health and CMV-seronegative. The CDR3 DNA is TGTGCCAGCAGCAAAACCGGGACAGGGGGAGAGCAGTACTTC. Amino acid sequence: CASSKTGTGGEQYF.